These 3 T cell receptor beta chains were all obtained from the same sample, sequenced in a study of blood T cell repertoires in COVID-19. Profiled with immunoSEQ multiplex PCR; TCRdb holds only in-frame clones, not every one. The sample has roughly 150,000 clones, approximately 91% seen once. The sequenced sample was peripheral blood. All receptors come from a man in his late teens or twenties with acute or convalescent COVID-19.

The rearrangement links TRBV12-5 to TRBJ2-3, with TRBD2 matching over 9 bases. The CDR3 runs to 15 residues. CDR1 LGHNT and CDR2 FRNRAP come from the germline V gene. The V and J ends lost 3 bases and 2 bases, in that order; junction bases with no gene match: 3. In DNA form, the CDR3 reads TGTGCTAGTGGTTTTGGACTAGCGAACACAGATACGCAGTATTTT. Encoded protein: CASGFGLANTDTQYF.

The V call is TRBV2, the J call TRBJ2-1; weak D call: TRBD2 (7 bases). V was shortened by 7 bases and J by 9 bases, with 13 bases between the two germline ends. From germline, CDR1 is SNHLY and CDR2 FYNNEI. The CDR3 runs 12 residues. For the CDR3, the DNA is TGTGCCAGCATGAGGGAGGGGGGTGAGCAGTTCTTC. This gives the protein CASMREGGEQFF.

The gene calls are TRBV7-9 and TRBJ1-2, with 7 bases lining up with TRBD1. The germline V gene encodes CDR1 SEHNR and CDR2 FQNEAQ (reference sequence). This CDR3 region has 13 residues. J lost 3 bases, V lost 5 bases, and 3 bases had no gene match. The CDR3 coding sequence is TGTGCCAGCAGCCGGGACAGCCACTATGGCTACACCTTC. Residues: CASSRDSHYGYTF.